The clone carrying this T cell receptor beta chain was seen a few times. The data were taken from a study of T cells in Graves' hyperthyroidism and ophthalmopathy. CDR1 and CDR2 (germline): MNHNS, SASEGT. Trimming cost V 6 bases and J 8 bases; bases outside gene matches: 13. The CDR3 length is 15 residues. Researchers took RNA transcripts and amplified the TCR beta CDR3 regions from them. HTBI primers were employed in a first-round RT-PCR of the TCR CDR3. Each CDR3 protein gets one entry after TCRdb re-called the multiplex PCR reads with MiXCR. The sample records more than 350,000 distinct CDR3 sequences, approximately 16% being singletons.

Sequencing was performed on blood. The V and J genes are TRBV6-1 and TRBJ1-2; 9 bases align to TRBD1. This TCR derives from a woman aged 55-70 years with Graves' ophthalmopathy. CDR3 loop: CASSPTGGGSGGYTF. CDR3 coding DNA: TGTGCCAGCAGCCCTACAGGGGGCGGTTCGGGCGGCTACACCTTC.